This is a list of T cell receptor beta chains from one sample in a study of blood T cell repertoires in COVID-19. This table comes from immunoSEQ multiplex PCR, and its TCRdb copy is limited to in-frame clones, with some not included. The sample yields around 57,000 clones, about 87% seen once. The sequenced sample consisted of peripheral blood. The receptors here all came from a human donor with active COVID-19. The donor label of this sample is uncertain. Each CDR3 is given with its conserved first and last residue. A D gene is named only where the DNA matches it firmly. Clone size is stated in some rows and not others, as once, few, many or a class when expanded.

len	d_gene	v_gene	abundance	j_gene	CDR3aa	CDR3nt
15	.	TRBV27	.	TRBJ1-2	CATTGWRGASYGYTF	TGTGCCACCACTGGCTGGCGGGGGGCCTCCTATGGCTACACCTTC
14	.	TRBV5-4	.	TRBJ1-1	CASSFGHLNTEAFF	TGTGCCAGCAGCTTCGGACACTTGAACACTGAAGCTTTCTTT
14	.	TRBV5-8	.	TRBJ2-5	CASSLPGAGETQYF	TGTGCCAGCAGCTTGCCAGGGGCGGGAGAGACCCAGTACTTC
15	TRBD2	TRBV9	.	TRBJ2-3	CASSQRDWGGDTQYF	TGTGCCAGCAGCCAACGGGACTGGGGGGGAGATACGCAGTATTTT
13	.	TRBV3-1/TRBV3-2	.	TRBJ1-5	CASSPQGNQPQHF	TGTGCCAGCAGCCCCCAGGGGAATCAGCCCCAGCATTTT
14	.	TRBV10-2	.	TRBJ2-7	CASSTTKESYEQYF	TGCGCCAGCAGTACGACTAAGGAGTCATACGAGCAGTACTTC
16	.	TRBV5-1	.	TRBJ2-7	CASSLEQGVRSYEQYF	TGCGCCAGCAGCTTGGAGCAGGGCGTTCGCTCCTACGAGCAGTACTTC
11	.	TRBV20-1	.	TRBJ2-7	CSARLPSEQYF	TGCAGTGCTAGACTTCCTTCCGAGCAGTACTTC
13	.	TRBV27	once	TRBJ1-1	CASSAAGNTEAFF	TGTGCCAGCTCGGCGGCGGGGAACACTGAAGCTTTCTTT
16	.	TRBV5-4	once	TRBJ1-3	CASSTAGLPKGNTIYF	TGTGCCAGCAGCACCGCGGGACTGCCGAAAGGAAACACCATATATTTT
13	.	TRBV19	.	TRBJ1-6	CASKTGLNSPLHF	TGTGCCAGTAAAACGGGACTTAATTCACCCCTCCACTTT
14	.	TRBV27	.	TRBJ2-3	CASSLRGVTDTQYF	TGTGCCAGCAGTTTAAGGGGCGTCACAGATACGCAGTATTTT
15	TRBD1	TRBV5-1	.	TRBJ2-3	CASSIQGYSTDTQYF	TGCGCCAGCAGCATACAGGGGTATAGCACAGATACGCAGTATTTT
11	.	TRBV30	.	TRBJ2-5	CAWIAARQPYF	TGTGCCTGGATAGCCGCTAGGCAGCCGTACTTC
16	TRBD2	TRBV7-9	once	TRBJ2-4	CASSPTGGEAKNIQYF	TGTGCCAGCAGCCCCACGGGGGGGGAAGCCAAAAACATTCAGTACTTC
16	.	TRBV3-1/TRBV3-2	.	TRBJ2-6	CASSQEQRAGANVLTF	TGTGCCAGCAGCCAAGAGCAGCGTGCAGGGGCCAACGTCCTGACTTTC
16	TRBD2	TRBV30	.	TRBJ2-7	CAWSPLLAAPTYEQYF	TGTGCCTGGAGTCCTCTCCTAGCGGCACCAACCTACGAGCAGTACTTC
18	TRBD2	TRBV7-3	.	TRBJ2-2	CASSLGPGGRTNTGELFF	TGTGCCAGCAGCTTAGGCCCCGGCGGGAGGACGAACACCGGGGAGCTGTTTTTT
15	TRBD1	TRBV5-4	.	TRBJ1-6	CASSFRTGDRSPLHF	TGTGCCAGCAGCTTTCGGACAGGGGACCGCTCACCCCTCCACTTT